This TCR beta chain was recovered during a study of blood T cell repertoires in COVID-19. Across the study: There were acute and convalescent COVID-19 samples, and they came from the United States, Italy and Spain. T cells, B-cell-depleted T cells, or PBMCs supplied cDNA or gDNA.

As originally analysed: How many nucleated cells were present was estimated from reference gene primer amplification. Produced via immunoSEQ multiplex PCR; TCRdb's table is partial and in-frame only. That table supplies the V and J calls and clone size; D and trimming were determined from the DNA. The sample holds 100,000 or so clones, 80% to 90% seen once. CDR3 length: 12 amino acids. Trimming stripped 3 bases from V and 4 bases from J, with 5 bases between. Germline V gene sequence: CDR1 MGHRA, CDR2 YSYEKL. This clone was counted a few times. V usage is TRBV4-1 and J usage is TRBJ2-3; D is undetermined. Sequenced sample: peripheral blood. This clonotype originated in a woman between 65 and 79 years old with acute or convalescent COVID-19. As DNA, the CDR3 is TGCGCCAGCAGCCATCGGGCAGATACGCAGTATTTT. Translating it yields CASSHRADTQYF.